Each of the 4 T cell receptor beta chains below was sequenced from the same sample in a study of T-cell reconstitution after alpha-beta-depleted transplantation in children (dated by TCRdb to between 2015 and 2016). No antigen has been identified for these receptors. Broader findings and caveats from the paper: The apparently early alphabetaT-cell count recovery about two months after transplant was reportedly dependent on only several hundred rapidly expanded clones derived from non-depleted graft cells.

This sample's time point label indicates: day 60 (about 2 months) after transplantation. The treatment or condition label for this specimen denotes: allogeneic hematopoietic cell transplantation with graft depleted of TCRalphabeta T cells and CD19 B cells. Libraries came from PCR. The instrument given in TCRdb is Illumina HiSeq 2500. Molecular barcoding was employed in the preparation of TCR libraries, with unique molecular identifiers being used to normalize TCRbeta repertoire quantification. The public sequencing data were trimmed at Q25 with fastp and processed into clonotypes with MiXCR by TCRdb, which kept only in-frame beta chains. Rows matching on CDR3 protein sequence are summarized as one entry with the most common DNA and genes. This sample is represented by 30,000 to 40,000 distinct CDR3 sequences; less than 8.5% of them were singletons. The top ten clonotypes cover 27% of the sample. Source: peripheral blood, taken 60 days after TCRalphabeta/CD19-depleted stem cell transplant. The receptors derive from a child less than two years old who had a stem cell transplant for acute myeloid leukemia, so the T cells may come from the graft donor.

This clonotype was observed many times. The chain is built from TRBV4-2 and TRBJ1-1; no clear D. Trimming took 1 base from V and 4 from J, leaving 4 bases between them. Per germline, CDR1 LGHNA and CDR2 YNFKEQ. This CDR3 spans 12 amino acids. This CDR3 reads CASSQVGTEAFF. DNA of the CDR3: TGTGCCAGCAGCCAAGTAGGCACTGAAGCTTTCTTT.

This clonotype was seen ten or more times. The chain couples TRBV6-2 or TRBV6-3 to TRBJ2-1, with a possible D match to TRBD2 (6 bases). Germline CDR1 and CDR2: MNHEY and SVGEGT. V was pared by 2 bases and J by 4 bases, with 9 bases between. This CDR3 comprises 14 residues. The CDR3 nucleotides are TGTGCCAGCAGTTACCGGGACTCTTACAATGAGCAGTTCTTC. It encodes CASSYRDSYNEQFF.

This clonotype was recorded many times. The CDR3 DNA follows: TGTGCCAGCAGCCTTAGTCAGCGCAACACTGAAGCTTTCTTT. Translation: CASSLSQRNTEAFF. The rearrangement joins TRBV4-2 to TRBJ1-1; no reliable D call. V lost 4 bases and J 2 bases, leaving 11 bases between the germline ends. There are 14 residues in the CDR3. The germline V gene has CDR1 LGHNA and CDR2 YNFKEQ.

This clonotype has at least ten counts. CDR3 bases: TGCGCCAGCAGCCCGGGACAGTCCTACGAGCAGTACTTC. This sequence encodes CASSPGQSYEQYF. This chain joins TRBV4-3 and TRBJ2-7; 7 bases map to TRBD1. V was clipped by 4 bases and J by 1 base; unmatched bases: 1. The germline V gene has CDR1 LGHNA and CDR2 YSLEER. CDR3 size: 13 residues.